This paragraph reports one T cell receptor (beta chain). Antigen specificity is unknown. The CDR3 sequence is 16 residues long. Per the germline V gene, CDR1 is SGHDN and CDR2 is FVKESK. V shed 4 bases, J shed 1 base, and the junction held 5 bases outside the gene matches. The data are from a study of cytomegalovirus exposure and HLA in healthy donors. General observations from the study: In a later analysis, at a false discovery rate of 0.05, about 15,000 TCR beta sequences were associated with HLA alleles.

PCR used 60 Vbeta primers and 13 Jbeta primers. TCRdb keeps only in-frame clones here, not all; method: immunoSEQ multiplex PCR. The repertoire has 150,000 or so clones, less than 85% of them found once; the top ten carry roughly 4.5%. The chain has TRBV14 and TRBJ2-1, with 9 bases identical to TRBD2. The sequence was collected from a man younger than 35 in good health and CMV-seropositive. The sequenced sample was PBMCs. CDR3 sequence (DNA): TGTGCCAGCAGCCCGGGAGCGGGGGGATCCTACAATGAGCAGTTCTTC. Residues: CASSPGAGGSYNEQFF.